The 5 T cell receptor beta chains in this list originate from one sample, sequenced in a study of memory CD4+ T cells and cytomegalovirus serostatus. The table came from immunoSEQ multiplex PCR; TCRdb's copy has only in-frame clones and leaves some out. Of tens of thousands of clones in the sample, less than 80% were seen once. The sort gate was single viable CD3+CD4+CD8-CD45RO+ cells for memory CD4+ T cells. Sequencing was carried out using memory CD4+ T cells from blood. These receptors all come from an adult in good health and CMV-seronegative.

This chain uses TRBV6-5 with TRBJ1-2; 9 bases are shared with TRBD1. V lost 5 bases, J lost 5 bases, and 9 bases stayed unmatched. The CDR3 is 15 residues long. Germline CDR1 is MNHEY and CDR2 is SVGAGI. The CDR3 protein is CASSPRGQGPYGYTF. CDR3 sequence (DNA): TGTGCCAGCAGTCCCAGGGGACAGGGACCGTATGGCTACACCTTC.

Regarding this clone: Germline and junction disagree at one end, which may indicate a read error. CDR3 DNA sequence: TGTGCTAGCAGCTTCTCTCAGGGGTCCACCGGGGAGCTGTTTTTT. This encodes CASSFSQGSTGELFF. V usage is TRBV7-7 and J usage is TRBJ2-2, with D perhaps matching TRBD1 (6 bases). Germline CDR1 SSHAT, CDR2 FNYEAQ (reference sequence). The CDR3 is 15 amino acids.

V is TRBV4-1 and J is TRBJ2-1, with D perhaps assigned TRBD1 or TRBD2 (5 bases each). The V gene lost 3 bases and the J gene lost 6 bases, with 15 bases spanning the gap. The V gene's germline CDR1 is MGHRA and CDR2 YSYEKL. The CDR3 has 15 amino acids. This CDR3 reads CASSQPPGQANEQFF. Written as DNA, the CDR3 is TGCGCCAGCAGCCAGCCCCCGGGGCAGGCCAATGAGCAGTTCTTC.

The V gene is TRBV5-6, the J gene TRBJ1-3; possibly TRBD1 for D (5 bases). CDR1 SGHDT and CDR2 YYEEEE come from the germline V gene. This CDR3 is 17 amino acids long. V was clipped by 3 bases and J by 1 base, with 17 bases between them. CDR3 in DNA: TGTGCCAGCAGCTCCTACGGAGGCAGGGCGTCTGGAAACACCATATATTTT. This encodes CASSSYGGRASGNTIYF.

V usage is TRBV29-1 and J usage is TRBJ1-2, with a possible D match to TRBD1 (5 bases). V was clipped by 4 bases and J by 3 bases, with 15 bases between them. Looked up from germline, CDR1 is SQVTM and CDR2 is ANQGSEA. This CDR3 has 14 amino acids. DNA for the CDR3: TGCAGCGTTGGGAATGTTAGGGGCGACTATGGCTACACCTTC. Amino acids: CSVGNVRGDYGYTF.